The clone carrying this T cell receptor (beta chain) was recorded once. The data derive from a study of shared clonotypes between healthy human individuals. Several immunoSEQ plates received, in even portions, the genomic DNA of each subset. The data were produced by immunoSEQ multiplex PCR, yet TCRdb's version contains in-frame clones alone and is incomplete. This sample has around 500,000 clones, with around 80% found just once. Source material: PBMCs. The receptor was isolated from a woman between 40 and 55 years old in good health. Some clones in this sample may be carry-over from other donors' samples.

The CDR3 loop is CASSAGTSGSETQYF. The CDR3 nucleotides read TGCGCCAGCAGCGCCGGGACTAGCGGGAGTGAGACCCAGTACTTC. The chain links TRBV5-1 to TRBJ2-5; TRBD2 aligns across 14 bases. Germline lookup yields CDR1 SGHRS and CDR2 YFSETQ. V was clipped by 4 bases and J by 5 bases; unmatched bases: 4. CDR3 length: 15 residues.